Reported below is one T cell receptor (beta chain). Additional DNA sequences in this sample encode the identical CDR3. Produced via immunoSEQ multiplex PCR; TCRdb's table is partial and in-frame only. This table has approximately 360,000 clones, 83% appearing once. Germline loops: CDR1 MNHEY, CDR2 SVGEGT. The V and J ends lost 2 bases and 1 base respectively, with 6 bases between them. The CDR3 sequence is 15 residues long. This record belongs to a study of blood T cell repertoires in COVID-19. The chain couples TRBV6-2 or TRBV6-3 to TRBJ1-6; D unresolved. The material sequenced was PBMCs or T cells enriched from blood (not recorded which). The receptor comes from a woman between 50 and 59 years old who had recovered from COVID-19. CDR3 amino acids: CASSYGGSYNSPLHF. Written as DNA, the CDR3 is TGTGCCAGCAGTTACGGCGGATCCTATAATTCACCCCTCCACTTT.